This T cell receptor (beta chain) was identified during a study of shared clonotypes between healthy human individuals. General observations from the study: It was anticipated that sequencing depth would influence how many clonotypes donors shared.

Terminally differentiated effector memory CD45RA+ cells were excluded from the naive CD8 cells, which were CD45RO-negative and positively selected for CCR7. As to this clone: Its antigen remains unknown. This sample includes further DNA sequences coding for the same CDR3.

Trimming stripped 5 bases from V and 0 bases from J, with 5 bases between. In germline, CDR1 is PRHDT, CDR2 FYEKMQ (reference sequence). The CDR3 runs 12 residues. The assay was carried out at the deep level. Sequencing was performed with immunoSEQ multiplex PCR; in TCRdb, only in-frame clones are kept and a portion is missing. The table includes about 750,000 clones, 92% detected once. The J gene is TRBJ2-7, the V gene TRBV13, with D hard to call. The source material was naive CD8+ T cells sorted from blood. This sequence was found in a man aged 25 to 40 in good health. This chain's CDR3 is CASSPSSYEQYF. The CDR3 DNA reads TGTGCCAGCAGCCCGAGCTCCTACGAGCAGTACTTC.